One and the same sample provided the 18 T cell receptor beta chains below, sequenced in a study of Graves' ophthalmopathy and Graves' hyperthyroidism. From RNA, the CDR3 regions of TCR beta chains were amplified and sequenced. In the first round, RT-PCR was carried out with HTBI primers, and a multiplex PCR formed the second round. TCRdb fed the multiplex PCR reads into MiXCR, producing one record per CDR3 protein. The table includes 200,000 to 250,000 distinct CDR3 sequences, less than 30% detected once. Sequencing was done on a sample of peripheral blood. Source of these receptors: a man aged 50 or older with Graves' ophthalmopathy.

The sample holds many counts of this clonotype. The rearrangement links TRBV30 to TRBJ1-2; D uncertain. This CDR3 contains 13 residues. Trimming left V 1 base short and J 1 base short, with 7 bases between. Germline V lookup: CDR1 GTSNPN, CDR2 SVGIG (reference sequence). This CDR3 reads CAWSEGFNYGYTF. For the CDR3, the DNA is TGTGCCTGGAGTGAAGGGTTTAACTATGGCTACACCTTC.

The V and J genes are TRBV7-3 and TRBJ2-7; D perhaps matches TRBD1 (6 bases). Germline V gene sequence: CDR1 SGHTA, CDR2 FQGTGA. V was cut by 9 bases and J by 0 bases, with 15 bases left in between. This CDR3 contains 14 residues. This CDR3 is CASSLRGYSYEQYF. CDR3 nucleotides: TGTGCCAGTAGTCTCAGGGGTTACTCCTACGAGCAGTACTTC.

This clonotype was observed at least ten times. The V and J genes are TRBV28 and TRBJ1-1; possibly TRBD1 for D (6 bases). The V end was cut by 6 bases, the J end by 0 bases, with 23 bases between. The CDR3 contains 18 residues. The germline V gene encodes CDR1 MDHEN and CDR2 SYDVKM. In nucleotides, the CDR3 is TGTGCCAGCAGCCAGCCATTGACAGGCCAAGCGTTGAACACTGAAGCTTTCTTT. Protein sequence: CASSQPLTGQALNTEAFF.

This clonotype was counted once. The chain employs TRBV7-2 and TRBJ1-1; D perhaps matches TRBD1 (6 bases). Looked up from germline, CDR1 is SGHTA and CDR2 is FQGNSA. This CDR3 is built from 14 residues. The ends were cut back, 3 bases at V and 4 bases at J, with 12 bases in the middle. CDR3 in DNA: TGTGCCAGCAGCTTCGACAGGTACGGCACTGAAGCTTTCTTT. This gives the protein CASSFDRYGTEAFF.

This clonotype came up many times. The V call is TRBV6-2 or TRBV6-3, the J call TRBJ2-5; 8 bases align to TRBD1. Germline values: CDR1 MNHEY, CDR2 SVGEGT. Trimming removed 7 bases from V and 3 bases from J; junction bases left unmatched: 13. The length of the CDR3 is 16 residues. The DNA for the CDR3 is TGTGCCAGCAATCTCAGACAGGGGTGGTTAGAAGAGACCCAGTACTTC. Translation: CASNLRQGWLEETQYF.

This clonotype has at least ten counts. V and J are TRBV7-3 and TRBJ2-5; D remains unclear. With 5 bases removed from V and 3 bases from J, the gap between germline ends came to 10 bases. Germline loops: CDR1 SGHTA, CDR2 FQGTGA. The CDR3 totals 13 residues. CDR3 DNA sequence: TGTGCCAGCAGCCCGACCCCTGAAGAGACCCAGTACTTC. Its translation: CASSPTPEETQYF.

Concerning this clonotype itself: A much more abundant neighbour one base away suggests this may be a read error. The CDR3 carries no conserved terminal phenylalanine or tryptophan, so it likely arises from a read error. The CDR3 loop is CASSLKGTGELFI. The CDR3 bases are TGTGCCAGCAGCTTAAAAGGAACCGGGGAGCTGTTTATT. The chain carries TRBV7-2 and TRBJ2-2; unclear D gene. Per germline, CDR1 SGHTA and CDR2 FQGNSA. The CDR3 length is 13 residues. Trimming stripped 2 bases from V and 5 bases from J, with 6 bases between.

This rearrangement joins TRBV18 to TRBJ1-1; no clear D gene. Germline V lookup: CDR1 KGHSH, CDR2 LQKENI. The CDR3 is made up of 14 amino acids. The V end lost 1 base, the J end lost 1 base, and 7 bases lay between the germline ends. In DNA form, the CDR3 reads TGTGCCAGCTCACCACTTCGACAGAACACTGAAGCTTTCTTT. Protein sequence: CASSPLRQNTEAFF.

Many counts were recorded for this clonotype. The rearrangement joins TRBV29-1 to TRBJ1-1; D remains ambiguous. Trimming shortened V by 4 bases and J by 4 bases, and 10 bases separated the two germline ends. CDR3 length: 12 residues. The V gene's germline CDR1 is SQVTM and CDR2 ANQGSEA. The CDR3 region has the DNA TGCAGCGTTGGAGGAGGAAGCACTGAAGCTTTCTTT. It encodes CSVGGGSTEAFF.

This clonotype was found many times. The chain links TRBV20-1 to TRBJ2-7; 14 nucleotides agree with TRBD2. V was pared by 5 bases and J by 5 bases, with 8 bases of the junction left unmatched. Germline lookup yields CDR1 DFQATT and CDR2 SNEGSKA (reference sequence). CDR3 length: 15 amino acids. The DNA for the CDR3 is TGCAGTGCTCGCCCGAGACTAGCGGGAGGGAACGAGCAGTACTTC. Its protein product is CSARPRLAGGNEQYF.

This clonotype occurred many times. The DNA of the CDR3 is TGTGCCTGGAGGGACAGGAAACTTGAAGCTTTCTTT. Its translation: CAWRDRKLEAFF. The gene calls are TRBV30 and TRBJ1-1; 7 bases align to TRBD1. The V segment lost 3 bases and the J segment 7 bases; nucleotides outside the gene matches: 5. This CDR3 region has 12 residues. Germline-derived CDR1 and CDR2 are GTSNPN and SVGIG (reference sequence).

This clonotype has just a few counts. This chain uses TRBV6-2 or TRBV6-3 with TRBJ1-5; a possible D gene is TRBD1 (5 bases). V was shortened by 0 bases and J by 0 bases, with 9 bases between the two germline ends. This CDR3 has 16 residues. Germline CDR1 is MNHEY and CDR2 is SVGEGT. CDR3 in DNA: TGTGCCAGCAGTTACTCCGGGACTTATAGCAATCAGCCCCAGCATTTT. Translated: CASSYSGTYSNQPQHF.

This clonotype showed up many times. This chain links TRBV7-2 with TRBJ2-4; 7 bases agree with TRBD2. This CDR3 has 17 amino acids. After removal of 1 base from V and 0 bases from J, the junction contained 6 bases not matched to a gene. CDR1 is SGHTA and CDR2 is FQGNSA in the germline V gene. CDR3 DNA: TGTGCCAGCAGCTTAGTGGGAGGGTTGCTAGCCAAAAACATTCAGTACTTC. It encodes CASSLVGGLLAKNIQYF.

This clonotype appeared many times. The chain combines TRBV19 with TRBJ2-2; D may correspond to TRBD1 or TRBD2 (5 bases each). Germline lookup yields CDR1 LNHDA and CDR2 SQIVND (reference sequence). V was trimmed by 5 bases and J by 5 bases, leaving 12 bases between them. This CDR3 is 14 amino acids long. The CDR3 protein is CASSSGWGTGELFF. DNA of the CDR3: TGTGCCAGTAGTTCCGGATGGGGGACCGGGGAGCTGTTTTTT.

The V call is TRBV11-2, the J call TRBJ1-1, with 8 positions matching TRBD1. V gave up 5 bases and J gave up 5 bases; unmatched junction bases: 13. From germline, CDR1 is SGHAT and CDR2 FQNNGV. The CDR3 sequence is 16 residues long. CDR3: CASSLGQGVSGTEAFF. DNA of the CDR3: TGTGCCAGCAGCCTCGGACAGGGAGTGTCGGGTACTGAAGCTTTCTTT.

This clonotype has at least ten counts. The V call is TRBV29-1, the J call TRBJ2-5; 10 nucleotides match TRBD2. Per the germline V gene, CDR1 is SQVTM and CDR2 is ANQGSEA. Germline trimming cut 6 bases from V and 3 bases from J; bases unmatched to any gene: 7. The CDR3 totals 14 residues. The CDR3 nucleotides are TGCAGCGTCGGGAGCGGGAGGGTTAAAGAGACCCAGTACTTC. Its protein product is CSVGSGRVKETQYF.

The chain joins TRBV12-5 to TRBJ2-5, with 8 bases fitting TRBD2. The CDR3 is 16 amino acids. Trimming removed 3 bases from V and 3 bases from J; junction bases left unmatched: 9. Germline V gene sequence: CDR1 LGHNT, CDR2 FRNRAP. As DNA, the CDR3 is TGTGCTAGTGGTTTCTTCCCGAGCGGGAGAGAAGAGACCCAGTACTTC. This codes for CASGFFPSGREETQYF.

This clonotype was observed many times. This chain uses TRBV6-1 with TRBJ2-7; D unclear. In germline, CDR1 is MNHNS, CDR2 SASEGT. Deletions cut 1 base from V and 0 bases from J, with 13 bases between. The CDR3 has 16 amino acids. CDR3 nucleotides: TGTGCCAGCAGTGAAGAACGTCAGGTTTCCTCCTACGAGCAGTACTTC. It encodes CASSEERQVSSYEQYF.